This T cell receptor (beta chain) was obtained from a study of technical replicates of blood from a handful of donors. The data were produced by immunoSEQ multiplex PCR, yet TCRdb's version contains in-frame clones alone and is incomplete. The table has approximately 79,000 clones, approximately 91% seen once. The CDR3 totals 16 residues. Germline values: CDR1 LGHNA, CDR2 YNFKEQ. With 4 bases removed from V and 6 bases from J, the gap between germline ends came to 19 bases. This clone appeared a single time. The sequenced sample consisted of T cells isolated from PBMCs. The chain combines TRBV4-2 with TRBJ1-5; D possibly corresponds to TRBD1 (5 bases). The source is a human donor in good health. The CDR3 nucleotides read TGTGCCAGCAGCCCGACGCCGGGGGATCTCACTCAGCCCCAGCATTTT. It codes for CASSPTPGDLTQPQHF.